This is a list of T cell receptor beta chains from one sample in a study of T cells in Graves' hyperthyroidism and ophthalmopathy. In TCRdb, the multiplex PCR reads were re-called with MiXCR into one record per CDR3 protein. The sample includes fewer than 650,000 distinct CDR3 sequences, 46% of them seen just once. What was sequenced was peripheral blood or thyroid tissue (not recorded which). The source is an adult woman with Graves' disease, either hyperthyroidism or ophthalmopathy (not recorded which). Each CDR3 is given without its conserved first and last residue.

J: TRBJ2-7
V: TRBV10-3
CDR3: ATGEDRGEQY

J: TRBJ2-7
V: TRBV6-1
CDR3: ASSAKGQNNYEQY

J: TRBJ1-4
V: TRBV7-6
CDR3: ASSLSRTGGMDEKLF

J: TRBJ1-5
V: TRBV19
CDR3: ASSIQGRGQPQH

J: TRBJ2-5
V: TRBV4-1
CDR3: ASSQGTGSPRETQY

J: .
V: TRBV20-1
CDR3: SAIGYNEQF

J: TRBJ1-2
V: TRBV12-3/TRBV12-4
CDR3: ASSFEDRAHGYT

J: TRBJ2-5
V: TRBV28
CDR3: ASSPPQDRKETQY

J: TRBJ1-5
V: TRBV20-1
CDR3: SAVGRSNQPQH

J: TRBJ2-7
V: TRBV10-3
CDR3: AISDMNEQY

J: TRBJ2-7
V: TRBV7-2
CDR3: ASSLEGLAGDEQY

J: TRBJ1-5
V: TRBV12-3/TRBV12-4
CDR3: ASGQGQLNQPQH

J: TRBJ2-7
V: TRBV7-3
CDR3: ASSQALDGPYEQY

J: TRBJ1-3
V: TRBV25-1
CDR3: ASPPGFSGNTIY

J: TRBJ1-1
V: TRBV15
CDR3: ATSRNRVTEAF

J: TRBJ1-1
V: TRBV20-1
CDR3: SASQGARTEAF

J: TRBJ1-5
V: TRBV5-1
CDR3: ASSLGPVGGSNQPQH

J: TRBJ1-2
V: TRBV9
CDR3: ASSVEGTGNT

J: TRBJ2-7
V: TRBV6-2/TRBV6-3
CDR3: ASSYEASYEQY

J: TRBJ1-1
V: TRBV12-3/TRBV12-4
CDR3: ASSNTGTRTEAF

J: TRBJ1-6
V: TRBV6-5
CDR3: ASSYSGGGNSPLH

J: TRBJ2-5
V: TRBV5-1
CDR3: ASRRPSGSQETQY

J: TRBJ1-4
V: TRBV20-1
CDR3: SAQGASTNEKLF

J: TRBJ1-1
V: TRBV4-1
CDR3: ASSQGDTNTEAF

J: TRBJ2-5
V: TRBV2
CDR3: ASREGQQETQY

J: TRBJ2-7
V: TRBV11-1
CDR3: AIKVPGQGVPGLAYEQY

J: TRBJ2-7
V: TRBV29-1
CDR3: SVAGGSSYEQY

J: TRBJ1-1
V: TRBV6-5
CDR3: ASNQGSTEAF

J: TRBJ1-1
V: TRBV29-1
CDR3: SVTQGEAF

J: TRBJ1-4
V: TRBV7-9
CDR3: ASSPRAGHEKLF

J: TRBJ1-4
V: TRBV20-1
CDR3: SARRREEKLF

J: TRBJ1-5
V: TRBV7-9
CDR3: ASSPLDRNQPQH

J: TRBJ2-5
V: TRBV20-1
CDR3: SARPAGMQETQY

J: TRBJ2-3
V: TRBV5-6
CDR3: ASSLQPADTQY

J: TRBJ1-6
V: TRBV25-1
CDR3: ASSDRDNTNSPLH

J: TRBJ2-7
V: TRBV2
CDR3: ASNQAGSSYEQY

J: TRBJ1-6
V: TRBV6-2/TRBV6-3
CDR3: ASKPTARIPLH